The 9 T cell receptor beta chains listed next were all sequenced from one sample in a study of blood T cells in healthy people across ages. Sample-barcoded 5' priming and a J-beta primer mix drove a second PCR of about 7 to 12 cycles. TCRdb itself ran the 5' RACE reads through MiXCR, one entry per CDR3 protein. The sample carries approximately 1,100,000 distinct CDR3 sequences, roughly 45% recorded once. Sequencing used blood. The source of these receptors is an older woman in good health.

CDR3 coding DNA: TGTGCCAGCAGTTACTCTGGAAGTGGGGGCAGGACTGAAGCTTTCTTT. It yields the protein CASSYSGSGGRTEAFF. The chain combines TRBV6-5 with TRBJ1-1; D may be TRBD1 (6 bases). The length of the CDR3 is 16 residues. V lost 0 bases and J 5 bases, leaving 16 bases between the germline ends. Germline CDR1 reads MNHEY; CDR2 reads SVGAGI.

J is TRBJ1-4 and V is TRBV20-1, with D perhaps matching TRBD1 (5 bases). V lost 6 bases and J lost 7, with 27 bases in between. CDR3 size: 17 residues. Germline V gene data show CDR1 as DFQATT and CDR2 as SNEGSKA (reference sequence). CDR3 nucleotide sequence: TGCAGTGCCTACACCGGGACCCGAGTAAGCCTGGGTGAAAAACTGTTTTTT. Translation gives CSAYTGTRVSLGEKLFF.

This clonotype was observed once. The V and J genes are TRBV29-1 and TRBJ2-1; 7 bases are a match to TRBD1. The CDR3 covers 16 residues. Germline V gene lookup returns CDR1 SQVTM and CDR2 ANQGSEA. V lost 4 bases and J lost 0; bases outside the gene matches: 9. The CDR3: CSVAGTAKSSYNEQFF. CDR3 nucleotides: TGCAGCGTTGCGGGGACAGCAAAGAGCTCCTACAATGAGCAGTTCTTC.

This clonotype was seen only once. CDR3 region: CSARLAGSGELFF. The CDR3 DNA follows: TGCAGTGCTAGATTAGCGGGATCCGGGGAGCTGTTTTTT. The rearrangement links TRBV20-1 to TRBJ2-2; 8 bases line up with TRBD2. The CDR3 totals 13 residues. Germline lookup yields CDR1 DFQATT and CDR2 SNEGSKA (reference sequence). J was trimmed by 6 bases and V by 2 bases; bases with no gene match: 2.

A note on this clonotype: A junction boundary mismatches the germline segment, possibly from a read error. The chain links TRBV28 to TRBJ2-7, with 10 bases lining up with TRBD1. The DNA end is more similar to TRBJ2-5, so the J call may be wrong. The CDR3 consists of 14 residues. The germline CDR1 and CDR2 sequences are MDHEN and SYDVKM. CDR3 nucleotides: TGTGCCAACAGTTGGACAGGGGGTAGGGAGACCCAGTACTTC. It yields the protein CANSWTGGRETQYF.

This chain links TRBV28 with TRBJ2-7; TRBD1 matches at 7 bases. The length of the CDR3 is 15 residues. Germline lookup yields CDR1 MDHEN and CDR2 SYDVKM. V dropped 6 bases and J dropped 0; count of bases not matched to a gene: 8. The CDR3 DNA is TGTGCCAGCAGCCAAGACAGGGCCCACTCCTACGAGCAGTACTTC. Protein sequence: CASSQDRAHSYEQYF. Together with reference TRBV28 and TRBJ2-7, the CDR3 gives the full variable domain: DVKVTQSSRYLVKRTGEKVFLECVQDMDHENMFWYRQDPGLGLRLIYFSYDVKMKEKGDIPEGYSVSREKKERFSLILESASTNQTSMYLCASSQDRAHSYEQYFGPGTRLTVT.

A few counts support this clonotype. The V and J genes are TRBV7-9 and TRBJ2-3; D unresolved. The V and J ends lost 2 bases and 0 bases respectively, with 9 bases between them. This CDR3 comprises 15 residues. Germline V lookup: CDR1 SEHNR, CDR2 FQNEAQ (reference sequence). The CDR3 DNA sequence: TGTGCCAGCAGCTTACCAGGTCCCAGCACAGATACGCAGTATTTT. Translation gives CASSLPGPSTDTQYF.

The chain links TRBV5-1 to TRBJ2-3, with D perhaps matching TRBD2 (5 bases). This CDR3 comprises 14 residues. Germline lookup yields CDR1 SGHRS and CDR2 YFSETQ. V was shortened by 4 bases and J by 4 bases, with 13 bases between the two germline ends. The CDR3, as DNA: TGCGCCAGCAGCCCGGGATGGAATTCAGATACGCAGTATTTT. Encoded protein: CASSPGWNSDTQYF. Full variable domain (rest looked up from reference TRBV5-1 and TRBJ2-3): KAGVTQTPRYLIKTRGQQVTLSCSPISGHRSVSWYQQTPGQGLQFLFEYFSETQRNKGNFPGRFSGRQFSNSRSEMNVSTLELGDSALYLCASSPGWNSDTQYFGPGTRLTVL.

V is TRBV10-3 and J is TRBJ1-1, with D tentatively TRBD1 (5 bases). CDR3 length: 12 amino acids. Germline CDR1 reads ENHRY; CDR2 reads SYGVKD. V lost 3 bases, J lost 10 bases, and 12 bases lay in between. CDR3 sequence: CAISERNGAAFF. The CDR3 DNA reads TGTGCCATCAGTGAAAGGAACGGGGCAGCTTTCTTT.